This is a list of T cell receptor beta chains from one sample in a study of control samples from healthy donors and cancer patients. This table comes from immunoSEQ multiplex PCR, and its TCRdb copy is limited to in-frame clones, with some not included. This sample carries about 130,000 clones, 70% to 90% of them seen once, and the ten largest clones take more than 2.5%. Source material: blood. All receptors come from a man over 45 in good health. The CDR3 runs from the conserved cysteine through the conserved F or W. The D gene is left open where the match is weak. Part of the rows lack a size; the others show once, few, many or a class for expanded clones.

J gene	V gene	clone size	D gene	CDR3 protein	CDR3 DNA
TRBJ1-3	TRBV2	few	.	CASSGGWRESGNTIYF	TGTGCCAGCAGTGGAGGGTGGAGGGAGTCTGGAAACACCATATATTTT
TRBJ2-7	TRBV27	once	.	CASSLGGNTYEQYF	TGTGCCAGCAGTTTAGGAGGGAATACCTACGAGCAGTACTTC
TRBJ2-1	TRBV3-1/TRBV3-2	few	TRBD2	CASSRGTSGSSYNEQFF	TGTGCCAGCAGCCGGGGGACTAGCGGAAGCTCCTACAATGAGCAGTTCTTC
TRBJ2-5	TRBV29-1	.	TRBD2	CSVRSGGEETQYF	TGCAGCGTTCGAAGCGGGGGGGAAGAGACCCAGTACTTC
TRBJ2-6	TRBV11-2	.	.	CASSLEWLASSSGANVLTF	TGTGCCAGCAGCTTAGAATGGTTAGCGTCTAGCTCTGGGGCCAACGTCCTGACTTTC
TRBJ1-1	TRBV30	.	TRBD1	CAWSKTGTGGTEAFF	TGTGCCTGGAGTAAAACCGGGACAGGGGGCACTGAAGCTTTCTTT
TRBJ2-2	TRBV19	.	.	CASSFVQGPLPGELFF	TGTGCCAGTAGTTTCGTCCAGGGGCCCCTTCCTGGGGAGCTGTTTTTT
TRBJ2-7	TRBV6-6	once	.	CASSLQATYEQYF	TGTGCCAGCAGTTTACAGGCTACATACGAGCAGTACTTC
TRBJ2-5	TRBV19	.	.	CASSRTGFGTGVTQYF	TGTGCCAGTAGTCGAACAGGGTTTGGGACCGGGGTGACCCAGTACTTC
TRBJ1-5	TRBV2	.	.	CASSEGQFNQPQHF	TGTGCCAGCAGTGAAGGGCAGTTCAATCAGCCCCAGCATTTT
TRBJ1-6	TRBV5-1	.	TRBD1	CASSTGQGSSYNSPLHF	TGCGCCAGCAGCACCGGACAGGGGAGCTCCTATAATTCACCCCTCCACTTT
TRBJ2-1	TRBV6-5	.	TRBD2	CASSYSSGGVFEQFF	TGTGCCAGCAGTTATAGTAGCGGGGGGGTGTTTGAGCAGTTCTTC
TRBJ2-7	TRBV7-9	.	.	CASSPEAYEQYF	TGTGCCAGCAGCCCCGAGGCCTACGAGCAGTACTTC
TRBJ2-2	TRBV5-4	.	.	CASSLARGGNTGELFF	TGTGCCAGCAGCTTGGCCAGGGGAGGGAACACCGGGGAGCTGTTTTTT
TRBJ2-5	TRBV30	.	TRBD1	CAWSVQGARTQYF	TGTGCCTGGAGTGTTCAGGGGGCGCGAACCCAGTACTTC
TRBJ2-3	TRBV6-4	.	TRBD1	CATATGMSTDTQYF	TGTGCCACGGCGACAGGGATGAGCACAGATACGCAGTATTTT
TRBJ1-1	TRBV27	.	.	CASSDKGNILSEAFF	TGTGCCAGCAGTGACAAGGGGAATATTCTTTCTGAAGCTTTCTTT
TRBJ1-2	TRBV29-1	.	.	CSVVWADSYGYTF	TGCAGCGTTGTATGGGCGGACAGCTATGGCTACACCTTC
TRBJ2-7	TRBV6-5	.	.	CASRPGVSYEQYF	TGTGCCAGCCGGCCCGGGGTCTCCTACGAGCAGTACTTC
TRBJ2-1	TRBV7-2	.	TRBD1	CASSHRGPYNEQFF	TGTGCCAGCAGTCACAGGGGTCCCTACAATGAGCAGTTCTTC
TRBJ2-7	TRBV7-9	medium-sized	.	CASSPGTSSEQYF	TGTGCCAGCAGCCCGGGGACCTCGTCCGAGCAGTACTTC
TRBJ2-7	TRBV28	.	TRBD2	CASLGGVTSGNEQYF	TGTGCCAGCCTTGGGGGGGTGACTAGCGGTAACGAGCAGTACTTC
TRBJ1-2	TRBV19	once	.	CASGARGRDYGYTF	TGTGCCAGCGGGGCACGGGGGCGAGACTATGGCTACACCTTC
TRBJ2-7	TRBV7-9	.	.	CASGGDSSYEQYF	TGTGCCAGCGGGGGGGACAGTTCTTACGAGCAGTACTTC
TRBJ2-1	TRBV30	.	TRBD2	CAWSFSGGAYNEQFF	TGTGCCTGGAGTTTTAGCGGGGGGGCCTACAATGAGCAGTTCTTC
TRBJ1-1	TRBV5-5	.	.	CASSFTEQGNGFF	TGTGCCAGCAGCTTCACGGAACAGGGTAATGGTTTCTTT
TRBJ2-1	TRBV7-3	.	TRBD1	CASSSGTGVVDEQFF	TGTGCCAGCAGCTCTGGGACAGGGGTTGTGGATGAGCAGTTCTTC
TRBJ1-1	TRBV27	.	TRBD1	CASSRSRQGSGTEAFF	TGTGCCAGCAGTCGCTCCAGACAGGGAAGTGGCACTGAAGCTTTCTTT
TRBJ2-7	TRBV6-5	few	.	CASRRTPGEQYF	TGTGCCAGTCGTCGGACTCCAGGCGAGCAGTACTTC
TRBJ1-1	TRBV5-1	.	.	CASSLLPGMNTEAFF	TGCGCCAGCAGCTTGTTACCAGGAATGAACACTGAAGCTTTCTTT
TRBJ2-5	TRBV6-1	.	.	CASSEDPGPGETQYF	TGTGCCAGCAGTGAAGACCCCGGCCCTGGGGAGACCCAGTACTTC
TRBJ2-3	TRBV27	.	TRBD2	CASIILAGTTDTQYF	TGTGCCAGCATTATACTAGCGGGGACCACAGATACGCAGTATTTT
TRBJ2-3	TRBV2	few	.	CASGSGRGLDTQYF	TGTGCCAGCGGGTCGGGTCGAGGGTTAGATACGCAGTATTTT
TRBJ1-5	TRBV6-5	.	.	CASSSQKGNQPQHF	TGTGCCAGCAGTTCTCAAAAAGGGAATCAGCCCCAGCATTTT
TRBJ1-6	TRBV4-1	once	.	CASSQPSDGIGYNSPLHF	TGCGCCAGCAGCCAACCCTCTGACGGTATAGGGTATAATTCACCCCTCCACTTT
TRBJ1-2	TRBV30	.	.	CAWTSSAGLSYGYTF	TGTGCCTGGACCTCCTCGGCAGGCCTTTCCTATGGCTACACCTTC
TRBJ2-3	TRBV28	.	TRBD2	CASIMGLGRGDFTDTQYF	TGTGCCAGCATTATGGGCCTGGGGCGGGGGGATTTCACAGATACGCAGTATTTT
TRBJ1-1	TRBV7-9	.	TRBD1	CASSPGQGRRVAFF	TGTGCCAGCAGCCCTGGACAGGGGAGGAGGGTAGCTTTCTTT
TRBJ2-3	TRBV7-9	.	TRBD2	CASSPTSGGTDTQYF	TGTGCCAGCAGCCCCACTAGCGGGGGCACAGATACGCAGTATTTT
TRBJ2-5	TRBV5-1	.	.	CASSSGATGAQETQYF	TGCGCCAGCAGCTCGGGGGCAACAGGGGCGCAAGAGACCCAGTACTTC
TRBJ1-1	TRBV7-2	.	.	CASSLFGQGLSNTEAFF	TGTGCCAGCAGCTTATTCGGGCAGGGCCTATCGAACACTGAAGCTTTCTTT
TRBJ1-5	TRBV12-1	.	.	CASSFFVAARGNQPQHF	TGTGCCAGCAGCTTTTTCGTGGCAGCTAGGGGCAATCAGCCCCAGCATTTT
TRBJ1-5	TRBV24-1	.	TRBD1	CATSDDRAGGQPQHF	TGTGCCACCAGTGATGACAGGGCGGGCGGTCAGCCCCAGCATTTT
TRBJ2-7	TRBV2	.	TRBD1	CASSEDRASYEQYF	TGTGCCAGCAGCGAGGACAGGGCCTCCTACGAGCAGTACTTC
TRBJ2-2	TRBV11-2	.	.	CAINRNTGELFF	TGTGCCATAAACAGAAACACCGGGGAGCTGTTTTTT
TRBJ1-1	TRBV5-1	.	.	CASSLGGNTEAFF	TGCGCCAGCAGCTTGGGGGGGAACACTGAAGCTTTCTTT
TRBJ2-2	TRBV3-1/TRBV3-2	.	TRBD1	CASSPTGTVNTGELFF	TGTGCCAGCAGCCCCACCGGGACAGTGAACACCGGGGAGCTGTTTTTT
TRBJ1-5	TRBV30	.	TRBD1	CAWSAPTGGESQPQHF	TGTGCCTGGAGTGCCCCGACAGGGGGCGAAAGTCAGCCCCAGCATTTT
TRBJ2-3	TRBV9	.	TRBD2	CASSVAEGTIGTDTQYF	TGTGCCAGCAGCGTAGCCGAGGGGACTATAGGCACAGATACGCAGTATTTT
TRBJ2-5	TRBV15	.	TRBD2	CATSGGTSGLLTQYF	TGTGCCACCAGCGGAGGGACTAGCGGACTCCTGACCCAGTACTTC
TRBJ2-7	TRBV28	.	.	CASSEWTASGYEQYF	TGTGCCAGCAGTGAATGGACAGCCTCGGGCTACGAGCAGTACTTC
TRBJ2-1	TRBV2	.	TRBD1	CASSDFRGSMAEQFF	TGTGCCAGCAGTGATTTCAGGGGGAGTATGGCTGAGCAGTTCTTC
TRBJ2-2	TRBV5-1	.	.	CASSLVGGNIPNTGELFF	TGCGCCAGCAGCTTGGTAGGAGGGAACATACCGAACACCGGGGAGCTGTTTTTT
TRBJ2-5	TRBV2	.	.	CASSLSGLVQETQYF	TGTGCCAGCAGTCTATCGGGACTTGTCCAAGAGACCCAGTACTTC